This T cell receptor beta chain stems from a study of blood T cell repertoires in COVID-19. Across the whole study: Samples representing acute and convalescent COVID-19 were sourced from the United States, Italy and Spain. T cells, B-cell-depleted T cells, or PBMCs supplied cDNA or gDNA.

Looked up from germline, CDR1 is KGHDR and CDR2 is SFDVKD. This CDR3 spans 14 amino acids. The V segment lost 3 bases and the J segment 9 bases; nucleotides outside the gene matches: 7. Which cohort a participant joined came from the clinical history participants gave. Generated by immunoSEQ multiplex PCR, the TCRdb table keeps only in-frame clones and is missing some. The profile shows around 300,000 clones, 88% of them singletons. This TCR was recovered from a man in his thirties or forties who had recovered from COVID-19. The J gene is TRBJ2-4, the V gene TRBV24-1, with 7 nucleotides matching TRBD1. The specimen was PBMCs or T cells enriched from blood (not recorded which). Here the CDR3 DNA reads TGTGCCACCAGTGATACGACAGGGTCCCGCATTCAGTACTTC. Encoded protein: CATSDTTGSRIQYF.